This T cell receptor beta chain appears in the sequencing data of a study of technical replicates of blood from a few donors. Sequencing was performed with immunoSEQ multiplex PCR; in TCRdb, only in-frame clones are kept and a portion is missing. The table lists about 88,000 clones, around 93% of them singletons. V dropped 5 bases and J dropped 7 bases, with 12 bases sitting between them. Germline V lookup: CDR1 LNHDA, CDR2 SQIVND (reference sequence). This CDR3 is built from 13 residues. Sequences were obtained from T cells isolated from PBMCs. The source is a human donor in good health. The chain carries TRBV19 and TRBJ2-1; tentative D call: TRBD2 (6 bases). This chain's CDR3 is CASSPGVVNEQFF. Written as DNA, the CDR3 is TGTGCCAGTAGTCCGGGAGTGGTTAATGAGCAGTTCTTC.